The 22 T cell receptor beta chains reported below all come from one sample, sequenced in a study of T cells in Graves' hyperthyroidism and ophthalmopathy. Researchers amplified the TCR beta CDR3 regions from RNA transcripts. First-round RT-PCR of the TCR CDR3 relied on the HTBI primer set. TCRdb reanalysed the multiplex PCR reads using MiXCR and keeps one entry per CDR3 protein. Among around 290,000 distinct CDR3 sequences listed, about 15% were seen once. The sequenced sample was blood. These receptors were obtained from a woman aged 55-70 years with Graves' ophthalmopathy.

This clonotype was observed at least ten times. The chain uses TRBV7-9 and TRBJ2-7; D uncertain. CDR1 and CDR2 from the germline V gene are SEHNR and FQNEAQ (reference sequence). This CDR3 is 15 amino acids long. V gave up 4 bases and J gave up 4 bases, with 17 bases separating them. The CDR3: CASSSTGGKGYEQYF. In DNA form, the CDR3 reads TGTGCCAGCAGCTCCACGGGCGGAAAAGGTTACGAGCAGTACTTC.

The rearrangement uses TRBV4-1 and TRBJ1-5; D unresolved. Germline CDR1 reads MGHRA; CDR2 reads YSYEKL. The CDR3 contains 15 residues. V lost 3 bases, J lost 4 bases, and 13 bases lay in between. The CDR3 sequence is CASSQSNTANQPQHF. CDR3 sequence (DNA): TGCGCCAGCAGCCAGTCGAATACAGCAAATCAGCCCCAGCATTTT.

J is TRBJ1-5 and V is TRBV9; TRBD1 aligns across 9 bases. This CDR3 comprises 12 residues. V trimming: 10 bases; J trimming: 2 bases; junction bases outside the gene matches: 1. The germline CDR1 and CDR2 sequences are SGDLS and YYNGEE. CDR3 sequence reads: CAGTGCNQPQHF. In nucleotides, the CDR3 is TGTGCCGGGACAGGGTGCAATCAGCCCCAGCATTTT.

This clonotype was observed a handful of times. The rearrangement joins TRBV27 to TRBJ2-7, with a possible D match to TRBD2 (5 bases). V was trimmed by 3 bases and J by 2 bases, leaving 11 bases between them. This CDR3 spans 14 amino acids. CDR1 and CDR2 from the germline V gene are MNHEY and SMNVEV (reference sequence). CDR3 amino acids: CASSFNGNPYEQYF. DNA of the CDR3: TGTGCCAGCAGTTTTAACGGGAACCCCTACGAGCAGTACTTC.

This clonotype has a count of ten or more. This chain uses TRBV4-1 with TRBJ2-2, with D hard to call. V was clipped by 7 bases and J by 4 bases, with 10 bases between them. CDR3 length equals 13 residues. Germline loops: CDR1 MGHRA, CDR2 YSYEKL. The CDR3 coding sequence is TGCGCCAGCACCTCCCAAGGCACCGGGGAGCTGTTTTTT. This translates into CASTSQGTGELFF.

Ten or more counts support this clonotype. The chain carries TRBV27 and TRBJ2-3; the D is unclear. Trimming removed 6 bases from V and 0 bases from J, with 10 bases in between. CDR1 is MNHEY and CDR2 is SMNVEV in the germline V gene (reference sequence). The CDR3 runs to 14 residues. The CDR3 DNA reads TGTGCCAGCAGACGACCCCGGAGCACAGATACGCAGTATTTT. It codes for CASRRPRSTDTQYF.

This clonotype occurred many times. This rearrangement joins TRBV6-5 to TRBJ2-5; D is possibly TRBD1 (6 bases). The germline CDR1 and CDR2 sequences are MNHEY and SVGAGI. V lost 4 bases to trimming and J lost 3 bases, with 24 bases between them. The CDR3 is 18 amino acids. The CDR3 protein is CASSSLRVGARIKETQYF. In DNA form, the CDR3 reads TGTGCCAGCAGTTCTCTGCGTGTGGGGGCGCGAATAAAAGAGACCCAGTACTTC.

Ten or more counts support this clonotype. The gene calls are TRBV11-2 and TRBJ2-3; 9 bases map to TRBD2. Germline V gene sequence: CDR1 SGHAT, CDR2 FQNNGV. J lost 1 base, V lost 1 base, and 3 bases had no gene match. CDR3 length: 16 residues. CDR3 loop: CASSLARLAGTDTQYF. The CDR3 DNA sequence: TGTGCCAGCAGCTTAGCCCGACTAGCGGGCACAGATACGCAGTATTTT.

This clonotype appeared many times. The chain links TRBV20-1 to TRBJ2-5; D is uncertain. CDR3 length: 12 residues. Per the germline V gene, CDR1 is DFQATT and CDR2 is SNEGSKA (reference sequence). The ends were cut back, 3 bases at V and 5 bases at J, with 10 bases in the middle. The CDR3 loop is CSASQTWETQYF. DNA for the CDR3: TGCAGTGCTAGCCAGACCTGGGAGACCCAGTACTTC.

This clonotype has only a few counts. One junction end disagrees with the germline gene, perhaps due to a read error. J is TRBJ2-7 and V is TRBV27; D perhaps matches TRBD1 (5 bases). This CDR3 comprises 15 residues. Germline V gives CDR1 MNHEY, CDR2 SMNVEV (reference sequence). DNA of the CDR3: TGTGCCAGCAGCCCCAGGGCATTTTCGGGCTACAAGCAGTACTTC. Protein product: CASSPRAFSGYKQYF.

The chain employs TRBV5-1 and TRBJ2-3; D is undetermined. Germline V gene data show CDR1 as SGHRS and CDR2 as YFSETQ. V was pared by 1 base and J by 4 bases, with 10 bases between. The CDR3 is 14 residues long. CDR3 in amino acids: CASSLPESADTQYF. CDR3 sequence (DNA): TGCGCCAGCAGCTTGCCGGAGAGTGCAGATACGCAGTATTTT.

This clonotype was counted many times. This sequence joins TRBV12-3 or TRBV12-4 and TRBJ1-2; D uncertain. The CDR3 sequence is 12 residues long. Trimming cost V 3 bases and J 8 bases, with 10 bases left between them. The CDR3 reads CASSLATRGYTF. CDR3 sequence (DNA): TGTGCCAGCAGTTTGGCCACTCGAGGCTACACCTTC.

The chain links TRBV28 to TRBJ2-3; D possibly corresponds to TRBD2 (6 bases). This CDR3 region has 12 residues. V dropped 6 bases and J dropped 3 bases, with 7 bases sitting between them. Germline CDR1 and CDR2: MDHEN and SYDVKM. The CDR3, as DNA: TGTGCCAGCAGGGAGGGGACAGATACGCAGTATTTT. It specifies CASREGTDTQYF.

This clonotype was seen at least ten times. The rearrangement uses TRBV10-1 and TRBJ2-7; 7 bases match TRBD1. The V and J ends lost 5 bases and 3 bases, in that order; junction bases with no gene match: 7. The germline gives CDR1 WNHNN, CDR2 SYGVQD (reference sequence). The CDR3 is 14 residues long. This CDR3 is CASSPDGDSYEQYF. The CDR3 DNA reads as TGCGCCAGCAGTCCCGATGGGGACAGCTACGAGCAGTACTTC.

The table lists this clonotype with many counts. V is TRBV7-9 and J is TRBJ1-2; 9 bases fit TRBD1. V lost 1 base to trimming and J lost 8 bases; unmatched junction nucleotides: 8. This CDR3 region has 15 residues. Germline-derived CDR1 and CDR2 are SEHNR and FQNEAQ (reference sequence). The CDR3 DNA is TGTGCCAGCAGCTTAGACGCGGCTGGGACAGGGGGCTACACCTTC. It yields the protein CASSLDAAGTGGYTF.

This clonotype has at least ten counts. This sequence joins TRBV7-2 and TRBJ2-5, with D perhaps given as TRBD1 or TRBD2 (7 bases each). V was cut by 5 bases and J by 5 bases, with 21 bases left in between. Germline V gives CDR1 SGHTA, CDR2 FQGNSA. The CDR3 runs 16 residues. This CDR3 is CASSHRQGGTSETQYF. The CDR3 nucleotides read TGTGCCAGCAGCCACAGACAGGGAGGGACTTCGGAGACCCAGTACTTC. Full variable domain (rest looked up from reference TRBV7-2 and TRBJ2-5): GAGVSQSPSNKVTEKGKDVELRCDPISGHTALYWYRQSLGQGLEFLIYFQGNSAPDKSGLPSDRFSAERTGGSVSTLTIQRTQQEDSAVYLCASSHRQGGTSETQYFGPGTRLLVL.

This clonotype was detected ten times or more. This rearrangement joins TRBV20-1 to TRBJ1-1, with D tentatively TRBD1 (5 bases). The CDR3 consists of 14 residues. Germline CDR1 and CDR2: DFQATT and SNEGSKA (reference sequence). V was trimmed by 1 base and J by 3 bases, leaving 12 bases between them. The CDR3 sequence: CSARGQEGYTEAFF. CDR3 nucleotide sequence: TGCAGTGCTAGAGGCCAGGAGGGGTACACTGAAGCTTTCTTT.

V gene TRBV12-3 or TRBV12-4 combines with J gene TRBJ2-1; TRBD1 or TRBD2 may be the D gene (5 bases each). CDR3 length: 12 amino acids. V shed 3 bases and J shed 12 bases, with 12 bases lying between them. CDR3 amino acids: CASSFQGERQFF. DNA for the CDR3: TGTGCCAGCAGTTTCCAGGGAGAGAGGCAGTTCTTC.

The chain is built from TRBV7-9 and TRBJ1-5; D unresolved. V gave up 1 base and J gave up 3 bases, with 7 bases separating them. This CDR3 is 14 amino acids long. Looked up from germline, CDR1 is SEHNR and CDR2 is FQNEAQ (reference sequence). Written as DNA, the CDR3 is TGTGCCAGCAGCTTAGAATCTCTCAATCAGCCCCAGCATTTT. It codes for CASSLESLNQPQHF.

On this clonotype: This may come from a read error, since a much larger clone is one base off. The V gene is TRBV11-3, the J gene TRBJ2-3; 10 bases are a match to TRBD2. Germline V gene data show CDR1 as SGHNT and CDR2 as YENEEA. This CDR3 contains 17 residues. The CDR3 DNA sequence: TGTGCCGGCAGCGTTAGCGGGGGGCCTATCGGGGGAAATACGCAGTATTTT. Translated: CAGSVSGGPIGGNTQYF.

This clonotype appeared many times. J is TRBJ2-3 and V is TRBV15, with 11 bases identical to TRBD1. The germline V gene encodes CDR1 LNHNV and CDR2 YYDKDF (reference sequence). The CDR3 loop spans 15 amino acids. Germline trimming cut 4 bases from V and 5 bases from J; bases unmatched to any gene: 5. The CDR3 nucleotides read TGTGCCACCAGCACGGGACAGGGGGAGATAGATACGCAGTATTTT. It yields the protein CATSTGQGEIDTQYF. The whole variable domain, remainder taken from reference TRBV15 and TRBJ2-3, is DAMVIQNPRYQVTQFGKPVTLSCSQTLNHNVMYWYQQKSSQAPKLLFHYYDKDFNNEADTPDNFQSRRPNTSFCFLDIRSPGLGDTAMYLCATSTGQGEIDTQYFGPGTRLTVL.

This clonotype showed up many times. The chain couples TRBV28 to TRBJ2-7; D remains unclear. V lost 6 bases and J lost 7, with 13 bases in between. CDR1 and CDR2 from the germline V gene are MDHEN and SYDVKM. CDR3 length equals 12 residues. This CDR3 is CASSLPAREQYF. Here the CDR3 DNA reads TGTGCCAGCAGCCTCCCCGCCCGGGAGCAGTACTTC.